Below, 10 T cell receptor beta chains from the same sample are listed, as sequenced in a study of OX40 agonist ivuxolimab in advanced cancers. The protocol was immunoSEQ multiplex PCR, while the TCRdb copy is restricted to in-frame clones and leaves out a portion. The sample carries around 57,000 clones, roughly 90% recorded once. Sequenced here: CD4+ or CD8+ T cells sorted from blood, sampled in a trial of the OX40 agonist ivuxolimab. These receptors were taken from an adult with an advanced solid tumor such as melanoma, head and neck, liver or kidney cancer.

The table lists this clone with a count of one. The chain carries TRBV6-1 and TRBJ2-7; no clear D. This CDR3 comprises 13 residues. CDR1 and CDR2 (germline): MNHNS, SASEGT. Trimming pared 4 bases from V and 7 bases from J, leaving 14 bases between. In DNA, the CDR3 is TGTGCCAGCAGTGTTGCGGAGATGGGGGAGCAGTACTTC. Its protein product is CASSVAEMGEQYF.

This clone occurred once. The genes are TRBV5-1 and TRBJ2-7; D not resolved. The CDR3 extends over 12 amino acids. Deletions cut 1 base from V and 6 bases from J, with 8 bases between. Germline V CDR1 and CDR2: SGHRS, YFSETQ. CDR3 protein: CASSLNFGEQYF. The CDR3 DNA is TGCGCCAGCAGCTTGAATTTCGGCGAGCAGTACTTC.

The rearrangement joins TRBV5-6 to TRBJ1-2; D gene unclear. V shed 9 bases and J shed 4 bases, with 16 bases lying between them. The germline gives CDR1 SGHDT, CDR2 YYEEEE. The CDR3 totals 13 residues. In DNA, the CDR3 is TGTGCCACATATAATTCGGAGGGCTATGGCTACACCTTC. Translated: CATYNSEGYGYTF.

CDR3 nucleotide sequence: TGTGCCAGCAGTTCCTTCGCAAGGAACAATCAGCCCCAGCATTTT. Amino acid sequence: CASSSFARNNQPQHF. The chain recombines TRBV6-5 with TRBJ1-5; no reliable D call. V was clipped by 4 bases and J by 3 bases, with 13 bases between them. Germline CDR1 MNHEY, CDR2 SVGAGI. This CDR3 has 15 residues.

CDR3 nucleotides: TGTGCCAGCAGGCTACAGGGAAACACCATATATTTT. Its translation: CASRLQGNTIYF. V is TRBV7-9 and J is TRBJ1-3, with D unresolved. This CDR3 spans 12 amino acids. V was clipped by 6 bases and J by 4 bases, with 7 bases between them. Germline assignment: CDR1 SEHNR and CDR2 FQNEAQ (reference sequence).

The rearrangement joins TRBV7-9 to TRBJ2-5; perhaps TRBD2 as D (6 bases). Trimming removed 5 bases at V and 3 bases at J, with 13 bases between. Germline CDR1 is SEHNR and CDR2 is FQNEAQ (reference sequence). This CDR3 spans 14 amino acids. CDR3 coding DNA: TGTGCCAGCAGCCGGGGACTTACGGAAGAGACCCAGTACTTC. This translates into CASSRGLTEETQYF.

V gene TRBV6-1 combines with J gene TRBJ1-3, with D tentatively TRBD1 (6 bases). The V and J ends lost 2 bases and 6 bases respectively, with 14 bases between them. Germline V gives CDR1 MNHNS, CDR2 SASEGT. This CDR3 is built from 15 residues. The CDR3 reads CASSERGGAINTIYF. CDR3 sequence (DNA): TGTGCCAGCAGTGAACGGGGGGGCGCGATAAACACCATATATTTT.

The rearrangement joins TRBV7-3 to TRBJ2-1, with 8 positions matching TRBD1. The CDR3 length is 15 residues. Germline V gene lookup returns CDR1 SGHTA and CDR2 FQGTGA. Germline trimming cut 0 bases from V and 8 bases from J; bases unmatched to any gene: 6. CDR3 bases: TGTGCCAGCAGCTTAACCCCAGGGGGCAGGGATGAGCAGTTCTTC. This encodes CASSLTPGGRDEQFF.

The rearrangement links TRBV5-1 to TRBJ2-1; D is uncertain. The CDR3 consists of 14 residues. V gave up 0 bases and J gave up 4 bases, with 8 bases separating them. CDR1 SGHRS and CDR2 YFSETQ come from the germline V gene. In DNA, the CDR3 is TGCGCCAGCAGCTTGGGACTGACTTACAATGAGCAGTTCTTC. It codes for CASSLGLTYNEQFF.

The V and J genes are TRBV11-2 and TRBJ2-1; maybe TRBD1 (5 bases). V was clipped by 1 base and J by 4 bases, with 5 bases between them. CDR3 length: 13 residues. Germline assignment: CDR1 SGHAT and CDR2 FQNNGV. CDR3 DNA: TGTGCCAGCAGCTTAGGACAGTACAATGAGCAGTTCTTC. Protein product: CASSLGQYNEQFF. Based on the CDR3 plus reference TRBV11-2 and TRBJ2-1, the full variable domain is EAGVAQSPRYKIIEKRQSVAFWCNPISGHATLYWYQQILGQGPKLLIQFQNNGVVDDSQLPKDRFSAERLKGVDSTLKIQPAKLEDSAVYLCASSLGQYNEQFFGPGTRLTVL.